These 9 T cell receptor beta chains were all obtained from the same sample, sequenced in a study of response to subunit inactivated influenza vaccine (dated by TCRdb to the late 2010s). Libraries were constructed by RT-PCR. TCRdb records Illumina HiSeq 2500 as the sequencer. TCRdb redid the processing of the public reads, applying fastp at Q25 and MiXCR, and retained in-frame beta chains. A single entry per CDR3 protein holds the most common genes and DNA from its merged rows. Counted in this sample were about 610,000 distinct CDR3 sequences; around 13% of them appeared once. Of the sample, over 8.5% falls within the top ten clones. Sequences were derived from PBMCs from blood, sampled less than 13 days after vaccination. Receptor source: a man aged 50 to 60 who received an inactivated influenza vaccine. Donor details come from another sample of the same person, matched by shared clones.

The chain has TRBV9 and TRBJ2-2; D not resolved. V was trimmed by 0 bases and J by 8 bases, leaving 8 bases between them. The CDR3 length is 13 residues. CDR1 and CDR2 from the germline V gene are SGDLS and YYNGEE. As DNA, the CDR3 is TGTGCCAGCAGCGTAGGTTCCGGGGGGGAGCTGTTTTTT. Translated: CASSVGSGGELFF. Full variable domain (outside the CDR3, taken from reference TRBV9 and TRBJ2-2): DSGVTQTPKHLITATGQRVTLRCSPRSGDLSVYWYQQSLDQGLQFLIQYYNGEERAKGNILERFSAQQFPDLHSELNLSSLELGDSALYFCASSVGSGGELFFGEGSRLTVL.

This clonotype has a handful of counts. The V and J genes are TRBV9 and TRBJ2-2; the match to TRBD2 covers 7 bases. With V trimmed by 2 bases and J by 5 bases, 3 bases remained unmatched. The V gene's germline CDR1 is SGDLS and CDR2 YYNGEE. The CDR3 runs 14 residues. Written as DNA, the CDR3 is TGTGCCAGCAGCGTGGGAGGGCGGACCGGGGAGCTGTTTTTT. This translates into CASSVGGRTGELFF. The complete variable domain, with remaining parts taken from reference TRBV9 and TRBJ2-2, reads DSGVTQTPKHLITATGQRVTLRCSPRSGDLSVYWYQQSLDQGLQFLIQYYNGEERAKGNILERFSAQQFPDLHSELNLSSLELGDSALYFCASSVGGRTGELFFGEGSRLTVL.

This clonotype was counted only a few times. The J gene is TRBJ2-3, the V gene TRBV4-3, with 8 bases identical to TRBD1. CDR1 and CDR2 (germline): LGHNA, YSLEER. The CDR3 covers 16 residues. V lost 1 base, J lost 4 bases, and 7 bases stayed unmatched. CDR3 amino acids: CASSQVQGAVPDTQYF. The CDR3 nucleotides are TGCGCCAGCAGCCAAGTCCAGGGGGCGGTACCAGATACGCAGTATTTT.

The V call is TRBV5-6, the J call TRBJ2-7, with TRBD2 matching over 13 bases. V shed 2 bases, J shed 2 bases, and the junction held 13 bases outside the gene matches. The CDR3 consists of 19 residues. Germline V gives CDR1 SGHDT, CDR2 YYEEEE. The CDR3 loop reads CASSLLAGGLAIGAYEQYF. The CDR3 bases are TGTGCCAGCAGCTTACTAGCGGGAGGGTTGGCTATTGGGGCCTACGAGCAGTACTTC.

This clonotype has a handful of counts. The V and J genes are TRBV7-3 and TRBJ2-1; TRBD2 aligns across 8 bases. CDR1 and CDR2 from the germline V gene are SGHTA and FQGTGA. J gave up 10 bases and V 6 bases, and 8 bases lay outside the gene matches. This CDR3 has 13 amino acids. As DNA, the CDR3 is TGTGCCAGCAGTCGAGGACTAGCTTTAGAGCAGTTCTTC. Translation: CASSRGLALEQFF.

The V and J genes are TRBV11-2 and TRBJ2-3; D gene unclear. V was shortened by 4 bases and J by 1 base, with 6 bases between the two germline ends. The CDR3 is 13 residues long. Germline V lookup: CDR1 SGHAT, CDR2 FQNNGV. The CDR3 reads CASSYEGTDTQYF. The CDR3 region has the DNA TGTGCCAGCAGCTACGAAGGCACAGATACGCAGTATTTT.

This clonotype turned up a few times. V and J are TRBV5-1 and TRBJ2-7, with D maybe TRBD1 (5 bases). This CDR3 has 15 amino acids. Trimming took off 0 bases at V and 2 bases at J, with 12 bases between the two ends. Germline CDR1 and CDR2: SGHRS and YFSETQ. The CDR3 sequence: CASSLDRPFTYEQYF. The DNA for the CDR3 is TGCGCCAGCAGCTTGGACAGGCCCTTTACCTACGAGCAGTACTTC.

The rearrangement uses TRBV4-3 and TRBJ2-1; TRBD2 agrees at 7 bases. This CDR3 region has 13 residues. Germline assignment: CDR1 LGHNA and CDR2 YSLEER. V was pared by 2 bases and J by 8 bases, with 3 bases of the junction left unmatched. The CDR3 region has the DNA TGCGCCAGCAGCCAACGTCGGGGGGATGAGCAGTTCTTC. Protein sequence: CASSQRRGDEQFF.

CDR3 sequence (DNA): TGTGCCATCAGCCGGACAGGGGCTAGCACAGATACGCAGTATTTT. Translating gives CAISRTGASTDTQYF. The rearrangement joins TRBV10-3 to TRBJ2-3; the match to TRBD1 covers 9 bases. CDR1 ENHRY and CDR2 SYGVKD come from the germline V gene. V gave up 6 bases and J gave up 0 bases; unmatched junction bases: 4. The CDR3 is 15 amino acids.